Listed here is a single T cell receptor beta chain. The data derive from a study of blood T cells in healthy people across ages. The V and J ends lost 3 bases and 2 bases respectively, with 14 bases between them. Germline V CDR1 and CDR2: MDHEN, SYDVKM. CDR3 length equals 15 residues. For the second PCR, which ran for about 6 to 11 cycles, a sample-barcoded 5' primer and a J-beta primer mix were used. TCRdb reanalysed the 5' RACE reads using MiXCR and keeps one entry per CDR3 protein. The sample lists about 2 million distinct CDR3 sequences; less than 50% were seen once. The receptor's source is a woman in her 40s in good health. The chain couples TRBV28 to TRBJ2-7; D may be TRBD2 (7 bases). Specimen: blood. In DNA, the CDR3 is TGTGCCAGCAGTTTGGGAGGGGGGCACGCCTACGAGCAGTACTTC. Its protein product is CASSLGGGHAYEQYF.